Below are 21 T cell receptor beta chains sequenced from a single sample in a study of blood T cell repertoires in COVID-19. This table comes from immunoSEQ multiplex PCR, and its TCRdb copy is limited to in-frame clones, with some not included. The sample holds tens of thousands of clones, over 60% seen once. The sequencing input was peripheral blood. The source is a man aged 25-45 years with COVID-19, enrolled during active disease.

The chain couples TRBV5-4 to TRBJ2-3, with TRBD2 as a possible D gene (6 bases). Trimming pared 4 bases from V and 6 bases from J, leaving 18 bases between. Germline CDR1 and CDR2: SGHNT and YYREEE (reference sequence). This CDR3 is 15 amino acids long. The CDR3 nucleotides are TGTGCCAGCAGCCTTTCGGCGGGACCCCCCGATACGCAGTATTTT. This translates into CASSLSAGPPDTQYF.

V is TRBV9 and J is TRBJ2-2; D gene uncertain. This CDR3 is 13 amino acids long. The germline V gene has CDR1 SGDLS and CDR2 YYNGEE. V lost 2 bases and J 6 bases, leaving 8 bases between the germline ends. CDR3 in DNA: TGTGCCAGCAGCGTTGTGAGCTCCGGGGAGCTGTTTTTT. This sequence encodes CASSVVSSGELFF.

The chain has TRBV15 and TRBJ1-2; weak D call: TRBD1 (5 bases). In germline, CDR1 is LNHNV, CDR2 YYDKDF (reference sequence). Trimming left V 3 bases short and J 3 bases short, with 11 bases between. The CDR3 runs to 14 residues. CDR3 sequence reads: CATSRGGIDYGYTF. The CDR3 nucleotides are TGTGCCACCAGCAGGGGGGGGATTGACTATGGCTACACCTTC.

V is TRBV19 and J is TRBJ2-1, with D perhaps TRBD2 (6 bases). This CDR3 region has 15 residues. V was clipped by 4 bases and J by 6 bases, with 16 bases between them. Germline CDR1 LNHDA, CDR2 SQIVND (reference sequence). The CDR3 DNA follows: TGTGCCAGTAGTACCGCTAGCGAGATGGGCAATGAGCAGTTCTTC. Its translation is CASSTASEMGNEQFF. Complete variable domain (other parts from reference TRBV19 and TRBJ2-1): DGGITQSPKYLFRKEGQNVTLSCEQNLNHDAMYWYRQDPGQGLRLIYYSQIVNDFQKGDIAEGYSVSREKKESFPLTVTSAQKNPTAFYLCASSTASEMGNEQFFGPGTRLTVL.

This chain joins TRBV5-1 and TRBJ1-1; 8 bases match TRBD1. Germline CDR1 SGHRS, CDR2 YFSETQ. With V trimmed by 0 bases and J by 4 bases, 2 bases remained unmatched. CDR3 size: 14 residues. CDR3 residues: CASSLDTGGTEAFF. The CDR3 DNA follows: TGCGCCAGCAGCTTGGATACAGGGGGCACTGAAGCTTTCTTT.

The V and J genes are TRBV6-5 and TRBJ2-1, with D tentatively TRBD2 (5 bases). There are 16 residues in the CDR3. The V end lost 0 bases, the J end lost 5 bases, and 14 bases lay between the germline ends. Germline V CDR1 and CDR2: MNHEY, SVGAGI. The CDR3 DNA follows: TGTGCCAGCAGTTACTCCAGCGGAAACAAAAACAATGAGCAGTTCTTC. It codes for CASSYSSGNKNNEQFF.

The count of this clone is one. V is TRBV5-8 and J is TRBJ2-2; no clear D. The germline CDR1 and CDR2 sequences are SGHTS and YDEGEE. The CDR3 length is 15 residues. Trimming left V 5 bases short and J 3 bases short, with 14 bases between. The CDR3 sequence: CASSQNPVDTGELFF. The CDR3 nucleotides are TGTGCCAGCAGTCAAAACCCGGTAGACACCGGGGAGCTGTTTTTT. Based on the CDR3 plus reference TRBV5-8 and TRBJ2-2, the full variable domain is EAGVTQSPTHLIKTRGQQATLRCSPISGHTSVYWYQQALGLGLQFLLWYDEGEERNRGNFPPRFSGRQFPNYSSELNVNALELEDSALYLCASSQNPVDTGELFFGEGSRLTVL.

This clone was observed a single time. The chain recombines TRBV18 with TRBJ2-7, with TRBD2 matching 11 bases. The CDR3 sequence is 16 residues long. J lost 3 bases, V lost 4 bases, and 8 bases had no gene match. The germline V gene encodes CDR1 KGHSH and CDR2 LQKENI. DNA for the CDR3: TGTGCCAGCTCACTTGTTAGCGGGAGGGATATCTACGAGCAGTACTTC. Its translation: CASSLVSGRDIYEQYF.

The genes are TRBV3-1 (or the pseudogene TRBV3-2) and TRBJ2-3; D call uncertain. The CDR3 extends over 15 amino acids. Trimming took 3 bases from V and 0 from J, leaving 10 bases between them. Per germline, CDR1 LGHDT and CDR2 YNNKEL (reference sequence). Here the CDR3 reads CASSHGVLSTDTQYF. CDR3 in DNA: TGTGCCAGCAGCCATGGAGTCCTTAGCACAGATACGCAGTATTTT.

The V call is TRBV11-3, the J call TRBJ2-1, with a tentative D call TRBD2 (6 bases). The CDR3 spans 17 residues. Germline values: CDR1 SGHNT, CDR2 YENEEA. The V end was cut by 0 bases, the J end by 6 bases, with 18 bases between. In DNA form, the CDR3 reads TGTGCCAGCAGCTTAGATCTACGCCTAGCGCATTTCAATGAGCAGTTCTTC. It yields the protein CASSLDLRLAHFNEQFF.

The CDR3 DNA sequence: TGTGCCAGCAGTTTACAGGGCTCAGGTTTCTATGGCTACACCTTC. Translating it yields CASSLQGSGFYGYTF. The V call is TRBV27, the J call TRBJ1-2, with a possible D match to TRBD1 (5 bases). Germline loops: CDR1 MNHEY, CDR2 SMNVEV (reference sequence). The CDR3 extends over 15 amino acids. The V end was cut by 2 bases, the J end by 4 bases, with 14 bases between.

V is TRBV7-2 and J is TRBJ2-5, with TRBD2 identical over 9 bases. CDR3 length: 14 residues. Trimming cost V 3 bases and J 3 bases; bases outside gene matches: 2. From germline, CDR1 is SGHTA and CDR2 FQGNSA. For the CDR3, the DNA is TGTGCCAGCAGCTTTAGCGGGGGAGAAGAGACCCAGTACTTC. It translates to CASSFSGGEETQYF. Looking up the rest from reference TRBV7-2 and TRBJ2-5 gives the full variable domain: GAGVSQSPSNKVTEKGKDVELRCDPISGHTALYWYRQSLGQGLEFLIYFQGNSAPDKSGLPSDRFSAERTGGSVSTLTIQRTQQEDSAVYLCASSFSGGEETQYFGPGTRLLVL.

The chain's CDR3 is CASSAPGFYNEQFF. The CDR3 nucleotides are TGTGCCAGTAGTGCGCCGGGATTTTACAATGAGCAGTTCTTC. The chain is built from TRBV19 and TRBJ2-1; D might be TRBD2 (5 bases). Trimming cost V 5 bases and J 4 bases, with 12 bases left between them. The length of the CDR3 is 14 residues. Germline V CDR1 and CDR2: LNHDA, SQIVND (reference sequence).

The table lists this clone with a few counts. J is TRBJ1-1 and V is TRBV18; D is possibly TRBD1 (6 bases). V shed 4 bases and J shed 4 bases, with 13 bases lying between them. The CDR3 consists of 14 residues. In germline, CDR1 is KGHSH, CDR2 LQKENI. CDR3 sequence reads: CASSRSGAATEAFF. DNA of the CDR3: TGTGCCAGCTCACGGTCAGGGGCGGCCACTGAAGCTTTCTTT.

The chain carries TRBV5-6 and TRBJ1-3; 8 bases fit TRBD1. The germline CDR1 and CDR2 sequences are SGHDT and YYEEEE. V was clipped by 3 bases and J by 4 bases; unmatched bases: 6. The CDR3 covers 15 residues. The CDR3 DNA follows: TGTGCCAGCAGCTCTCCGGGACAGGAGGGAAACACCATATATTTT. Translating it yields CASSSPGQEGNTIYF.

The chain uses TRBV7-9 and TRBJ2-3; TRBD2 is a possible D gene (5 bases). The V gene's germline CDR1 is SEHNR and CDR2 FQNEAQ (reference sequence). The CDR3 length is 13 residues. V was pared by 7 bases and J by 6 bases, with 14 bases between. CDR3 sequence reads: CASTEASSDTQYF. Written as DNA, the CDR3 is TGTGCCAGCACCGAGGCCTCTAGCGATACGCAGTATTTT.

The chain combines TRBV27 with TRBJ2-1; 8 bases align to TRBD2. V was clipped by 4 bases and J by 5 bases; unmatched bases: 7. The CDR3 totals 15 residues. From germline, CDR1 is MNHEY and CDR2 SMNVEV (reference sequence). CDR3 DNA: TGTGCCAGCAGTTCGGGAACGGGAGGGAACAATGAGCAGTTCTTC. Amino acids: CASSSGTGGNNEQFF.

The genes are TRBV12-5 and TRBJ1-1, with TRBD1 identical over 11 bases. The CDR3 is 21 residues long. With V trimmed by 1 base and J by 3 bases, 19 bases remained unmatched. Germline values: CDR1 LGHNT, CDR2 FRNRAP. The CDR3 nucleotides are TGTGCTAGTGGTTTGGGAACCCGGGACAGGGGGGAATTCGGGCGTGACACTGAAGCTTTCTTT. Protein sequence: CASGLGTRDRGEFGRDTEAFF.

This clone occurred once. The genes are TRBV2 and TRBJ2-1; the match to TRBD2 covers 10 bases. J lost 1 base, V lost 7 bases, and 10 bases had no gene match. The CDR3 is made up of 17 amino acids. From germline, CDR1 is SNHLY and CDR2 FYNNEI. The CDR3 reads CASMPGNSGRSYNEQFF. The CDR3 DNA reads TGTGCCAGCATGCCGGGAAATAGCGGGAGGTCCTACAATGAGCAGTTCTTC. The full variable domain, with the rest looked up from reference TRBV2 and TRBJ2-1, is EPEVTQTPSHQVTQMGQEVILRCVPISNHLYFYWYRQILGQKVEFLVSFYNNEISEKSEIFDDQFSVERPDGSNFTLKIRSTKLEDSAMYFCASMPGNSGRSYNEQFFGPGTRLTVL.

This clone was observed a few times. V usage is TRBV5-1 and J usage is TRBJ2-3, with 9 positions matching TRBD2. With V trimmed by 0 bases and J by 2 bases, 4 bases remained unmatched. From germline, CDR1 is SGHRS and CDR2 YFSETQ. The CDR3 has 16 amino acids. CDR3 DNA sequence: TGCGCCAGCAGCTTGGCCGTAGCGGGGGTCACAGATACGCAGTATTTT. This codes for CASSLAVAGVTDTQYF. Full variable domain (remainder filled in from reference TRBV5-1 and TRBJ2-3): KAGVTQTPRYLIKTRGQQVTLSCSPISGHRSVSWYQQTPGQGLQFLFEYFSETQRNKGNFPGRFSGRQFSNSRSEMNVSTLELGDSALYLCASSLAVAGVTDTQYFGPGTRLTVL.

V gene TRBV9 combines with J gene TRBJ2-2, with a tentative D call TRBD2 (5 bases). Germline V gene lookup returns CDR1 SGDLS and CDR2 YYNGEE. The CDR3 is made up of 16 amino acids. The V end was cut by 2 bases, the J end by 4 bases, with 15 bases between. The chain's CDR3 is CASSVLLGGSTGELFF. In DNA form, the CDR3 reads TGTGCCAGCAGCGTGTTGCTAGGAGGTTCCACCGGGGAGCTGTTTTTT.